A selection of T cell receptor beta chains follows, all from one sample in a study of blood T cell repertoires in COVID-19. This table comes from immunoSEQ multiplex PCR, and its TCRdb copy is limited to in-frame clones, with some not included. The table lists fewer than 250,000 clones, approximately 87% of them singletons. The sample was peripheral blood. All receptors come from a woman in her 70s with acute or convalescent COVID-19. CDR3s include the opening cysteine and the closing phenylalanine or tryptophan. A D gene is named only where the DNA matches it firmly.

CDR3aa	CDR3nt	d_gene	v_gene	j_gene
CASSPTGANQPQHF	TGTGCCAGCAGCCCTACAGGGGCCAATCAGCCCCAGCATTTT	TRBD1	TRBV2	TRBJ1-5
CASSYPGQGGKAFF	TGTGCCAGCAGTTACCCGGGACAGGGAGGGAAAGCTTTCTTT	TRBD1	TRBV6-5	TRBJ1-1
CASSDITRGNTIYF	TGTGCCAGCAGCGACATCACCAGGGGAAACACCATATATTTT	.	TRBV6-5	TRBJ1-3
CASSLDPSGLYEQYF	TGTGCCAGCAGCTTAGATCCTAGCGGGCTCTACGAGCAGTACTTC	TRBD2	TRBV11-2	TRBJ2-7
CASSPETALEGASGNTIYF	TGTGCCAGCTCACCAGAGACAGCCTTGGAGGGGGCCTCTGGAAACACCATATATTTT	TRBD1	TRBV18	TRBJ1-3
CASSIRAGVAFF	TGTGCCAGTAGTATCCGGGCCGGGGTGGCTTTCTTT	.	TRBV19	TRBJ1-1
CASSAARGETQYF	TGTGCCAGCAGTGCGGCGCGGGGAGAGACCCAGTACTTC	.	TRBV2	TRBJ2-5
CASSLERTPGNTIYF	TGTGCCAGCAGCTTAGAACGGACACCTGGAAACACCATATATTTT	.	TRBV11-3	TRBJ1-3
CASSQVGLTYEQYF	TGTGCCAGCAGCCAAGTCGGACTAACCTACGAGCAGTACTTC	.	TRBV16	TRBJ2-7
CASSLEAAGRKGGQYF	TGTGCCAGCAGCTTAGAGGCGGCCGGGAGGAAGGGTGGGCAGTACTTC	TRBD2	TRBV7-9	TRBJ2-7